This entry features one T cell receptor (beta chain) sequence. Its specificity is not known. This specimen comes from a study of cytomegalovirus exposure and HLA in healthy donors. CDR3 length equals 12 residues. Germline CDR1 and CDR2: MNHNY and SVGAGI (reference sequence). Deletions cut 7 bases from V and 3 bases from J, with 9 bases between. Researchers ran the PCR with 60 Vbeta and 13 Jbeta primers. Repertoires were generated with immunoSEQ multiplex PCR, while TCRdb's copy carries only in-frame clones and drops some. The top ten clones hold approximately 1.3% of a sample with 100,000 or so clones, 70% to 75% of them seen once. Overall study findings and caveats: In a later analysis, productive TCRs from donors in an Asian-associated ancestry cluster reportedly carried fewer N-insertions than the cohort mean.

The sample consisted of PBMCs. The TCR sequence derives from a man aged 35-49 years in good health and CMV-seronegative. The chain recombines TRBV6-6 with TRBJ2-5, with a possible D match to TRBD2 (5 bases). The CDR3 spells CASNGNEETQYF. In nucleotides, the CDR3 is TGTGCCAGCAACGGGAACGAAGAGACCCAGTACTTC.